Detailed here is one TCR beta chain. The antigen remains undetermined. PBMCs were isolated at a quantity of at least 6.5 million per sample. This sample is drawn from a study of blood T cells in healthy people across ages. Study conclusions and caveats: Versus aged donors, long-lived donors had higher diversity and more naive CD4+ cells. In older individuals, TCR beta diversity per million T cells was lower, falling roughly linearly with age.

The second PCR ran roughly 7 to 11 cycles with a sample-barcoded 5' primer and J-beta primers. TCRdb re-analysed the 5' RACE reads in MiXCR, keeping a single row per CDR3 protein. This sample carries around 500,000 distinct CDR3 sequences, around 48% of them seen once, and the ten largest clones take roughly 24%. J was trimmed by 9 bases and V by 5 bases; bases with no gene match: 15. Looked up from germline, CDR1 is MDHEN and CDR2 is SYDVKM. This CDR3 is 16 amino acids long. The chain couples TRBV28 to TRBJ2-5, with 10 bases lining up with TRBD1. The TCR was taken from a man older than 75 in good health. Specimen: blood. CDR3 protein: CASSISPGTGVLSQYF. The CDR3 DNA reads TGTGCCAGCAGTATATCCCCCGGGACAGGGGTGTTGTCCCAGTACTTC.